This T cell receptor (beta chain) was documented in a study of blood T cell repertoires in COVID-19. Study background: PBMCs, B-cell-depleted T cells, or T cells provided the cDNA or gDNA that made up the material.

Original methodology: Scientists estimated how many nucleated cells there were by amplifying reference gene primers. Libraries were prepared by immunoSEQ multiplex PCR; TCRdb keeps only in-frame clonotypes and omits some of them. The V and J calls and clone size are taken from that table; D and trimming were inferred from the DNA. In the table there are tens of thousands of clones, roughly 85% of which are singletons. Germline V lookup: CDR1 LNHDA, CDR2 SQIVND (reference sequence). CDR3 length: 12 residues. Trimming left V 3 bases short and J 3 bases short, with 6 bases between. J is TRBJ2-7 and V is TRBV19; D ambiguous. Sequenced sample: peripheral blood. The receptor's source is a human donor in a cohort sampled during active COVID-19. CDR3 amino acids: CASSIGVYEQYF. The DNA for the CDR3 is TGTGCCAGTAGTATTGGAGTCTACGAGCAGTACTTC. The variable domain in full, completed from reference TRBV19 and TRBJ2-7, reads DGGITQSPKYLFRKEGQNVTLSCEQNLNHDAMYWYRQDPGQGLRLIYYSQIVNDFQKGDIAEGYSVSREKKESFPLTVTSAQKNPTAFYLCASSIGVYEQYFGPGTRLTVT.